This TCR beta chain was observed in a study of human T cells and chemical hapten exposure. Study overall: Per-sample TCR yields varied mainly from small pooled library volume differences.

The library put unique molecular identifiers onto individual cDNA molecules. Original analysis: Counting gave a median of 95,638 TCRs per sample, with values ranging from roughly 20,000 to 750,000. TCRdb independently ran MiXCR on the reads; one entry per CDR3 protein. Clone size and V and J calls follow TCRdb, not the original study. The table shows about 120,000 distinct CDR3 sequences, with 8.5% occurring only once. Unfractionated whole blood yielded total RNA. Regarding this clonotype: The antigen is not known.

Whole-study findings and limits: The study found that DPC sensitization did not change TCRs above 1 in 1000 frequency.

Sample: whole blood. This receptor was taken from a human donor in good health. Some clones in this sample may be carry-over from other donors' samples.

This CDR3 reads CATSDGRNYNEQFF. The CDR3 bases are TGTGCCACCAGTGACGGACGGAACTACAATGAGCAGTTCTTC. The chain recombines TRBV24-1 with TRBJ2-1; D call uncertain. The CDR3 covers 14 residues. Trimming removed 4 bases at V and 3 bases at J, with 9 bases between. The germline V gene encodes CDR1 KGHDR and CDR2 SFDVKD.